The clone carrying this TCR beta chain has a handful of counts. The target antigen is unknown. Between the trimmed V and J ends, which lost 3 bases and 5 bases, there was a span of 14 bases. The CDR3 covers 14 residues. Germline CDR1 reads LGHNA; CDR2 reads YSLEER. The PCR was carried out with 60 Vbeta primers and 13 Jbeta primers. Generated by immunoSEQ multiplex PCR, the TCRdb table keeps only in-frame clones and is missing some. The data contain 100,000 to 150,000 clones, around 85% of them seen just once; the ten biggest clones take up approximately 4%. This specimen belongs to a study of cytomegalovirus exposure and HLA in healthy donors. Overall study: Roughly 180 million T cells yielded 100 million or so unique TCR beta sequences, as an earlier analysis found.

Broader study findings: Solely CMV serostatus was available to characterize immune exposure. Reported performance of the classifier showed diagnosis of cytomegalovirus status with high specificity and sensitivity. Some 150 TCR beta chains were listed as cytomegalovirus-associated.

This TCR was recovered from a man aged 18 to 35 in good health and CMV-seropositive. V usage is TRBV4-3 and J usage is TRBJ2-7; possible D gene TRBD2, 6 bases. Sequencing was carried out using PBMCs. CDR3 sequence reads: CASSQGSSADEQYF. The CDR3 DNA reads TGCGCCAGCAGCCAGGGCTCTAGCGCCGACGAGCAGTACTTC.